The following is a T cell receptor beta chain sequence with its context. Germline CDR1 and CDR2: SGDLS and YYNGEE. Trimming pared 5 bases from V and 6 bases from J, leaving 16 bases between. This CDR3 is 14 amino acids long. The record originates from a study of T cells of healthy individuals. TCRdb re-analysed the 5' RACE reads in MiXCR, keeping a single row per CDR3 protein. The data contain around 100,000 distinct CDR3 sequences, 17% of them singletons. This receptor was taken from a human donor in good health. The V call is TRBV9, the J call TRBJ2-3; D is perhaps TRBD1 or TRBD2 (7 bases each). The CDR3 DNA reads TGTGCCAGCAGTGACCCAGGGGGGGGTGATACGCAGTATTTT. Its protein is CASSDPGGGDTQYF.